Each of the 27 T cell receptor beta chains below was sequenced from the same sample in a study of response to subunit inactivated influenza vaccine. TCRdb called the RT-PCR reads again in MiXCR, with one record for every CDR3 protein. Of over 750,000 distinct CDR3 sequences listed, less than 25% were seen once; the top ten hold roughly 10%. This sample comprised PBMCs from blood, obtained roughly 5 days after vaccination. The origin of the receptors is a man aged 45-65 years who received an inactivated influenza vaccine.

The V and J genes are TRBV12-3 or TRBV12-4 and TRBJ1-5; D is uncertain. V lost 7 bases and J 4 bases, leaving 14 bases between the germline ends. The length of the CDR3 is 14 residues. This CDR3 reads CASTQHRGNQPQHF. The CDR3 region has the DNA TGTGCCAGCACTCAACATCGGGGAAATCAGCCCCAGCATTTT.

V and J are TRBV20-1 and TRBJ2-3; tentative D call: TRBD2 (6 bases). Germline V gene sequence: CDR1 DFQATT, CDR2 SNEGSKA (reference sequence). Trimming cost V 3 bases and J 5 bases, with 21 bases left between them. The CDR3 consists of 16 residues. CDR3 sequence (DNA): TGCAGTGCTAGGGACTTTCGCCGGGAGATAGAAGATACGCAGTATTTT. Translation: CSARDFRREIEDTQYF.

The genes are TRBV7-2 and TRBJ1-6; no clear D gene. Trimming removed 5 bases at V and 0 bases at J, with 14 bases between. The germline gives CDR1 SGHTA, CDR2 FQGNSA. The CDR3 runs 17 residues. The CDR3 reads CASSPKAGISYNSPLHF. In DNA, the CDR3 is TGTGCCAGCAGCCCCAAAGCGGGTATCTCCTATAATTCACCCCTCCACTTT.

This chain links TRBV6-5 with TRBJ2-1; D perhaps matches TRBD2 (6 bases). The germline V gene has CDR1 MNHEY and CDR2 SVGAGI. V lost 2 bases to trimming and J lost 1 base, with 12 bases between them. This CDR3 has 16 residues. The CDR3 nucleotides read TGTGCCAGCAGTTACGGCGCGGCGGGGTCCTACAATGAGCAGTTCTTC. This encodes CASSYGAAGSYNEQFF.

The chain's CDR3 is CASSQEGTSGTTQYF. As DNA, the CDR3 is TGTGCCAGCAGCCAAGAGGGGACTAGCGGGACAACCCAGTACTTC. V usage is TRBV3-1 and J usage is TRBJ2-5; TRBD2 aligns across 13 bases. This CDR3 has 15 amino acids. The germline V gene encodes CDR1 LGHDT and CDR2 YNNKEL (reference sequence). Trimming removed 0 bases from V and 8 bases from J; junction bases left unmatched: 3.

This clonotype was detected a few times. The genes are TRBV12-3 or TRBV12-4 and TRBJ1-2, with no clear D. Between the trimmed V and J ends, which lost 6 bases and 5 bases, there was a span of 13 bases. CDR3 length equals 13 residues. CDR3 sequence (DNA): TGTGCCAGCAGCGGGGTAGGGAGGTATGGCTACACCTTC. Its protein is CASSGVGRYGYTF.

V and J are TRBV11-2 and TRBJ2-3; 11 bases line up with TRBD2. J was trimmed by 3 bases and V by 3 bases; bases with no gene match: 11. This CDR3 has 18 amino acids. Germline CDR1 and CDR2: SGHAT and FQNNGV. The CDR3 protein is CASSLDSRLAGKTDTQYF. In nucleotides, the CDR3 is TGTGCCAGCAGCTTGGACTCGCGACTAGCGGGGAAAACAGATACGCAGTATTTT.

The chain joins TRBV29-1 to TRBJ2-7; 8 bases are shared with TRBD2. The CDR3 is 14 amino acids. Germline-derived CDR1 and CDR2 are SQVTM and ANQGSEA. V lost 2 bases to trimming and J lost 3 bases; unmatched junction nucleotides: 6. CDR3 loop: CSVEIGLAGYEQYF. Written as DNA, the CDR3 is TGCAGCGTTGAAATAGGACTAGCAGGCTACGAGCAGTACTTC.

The chain recombines TRBV24-1 with TRBJ1-5, with D unclear. CDR3 length equals 14 residues. Trimming removed 3 bases from V and 4 bases from J, with 9 bases in between. CDR1 is KGHDR and CDR2 is SFDVKD in the germline V gene. The CDR3 DNA sequence: TGTGCCACCAGTGATGGAGGAGCGAATCAGCCCCAGCATTTT. Encoded protein: CATSDGGANQPQHF.

This clonotype was counted between two and nine times. J is TRBJ1-5 and V is TRBV7-8, with D possibly TRBD1 on 5 matching bases. Germline V CDR1 and CDR2: SGHVS, FQNEAQ. The germline V and J ends were trimmed by 5 bases and 7 bases, with 21 bases remaining between them. The CDR3 spans 16 residues. The CDR3 region has the DNA TGTGCCAGCAGCCCCCACCGGGAGGGCCAGGGACAGCCCCAGCATTTT. Protein product: CASSPHREGQGQPQHF.

This clonotype was detected ten times or more. This chain links TRBV20-1 with TRBJ2-7, with 7 bases fitting TRBD2. Germline CDR1 and CDR2: DFQATT and SNEGSKA (reference sequence). The CDR3 loop spans 13 amino acids. Trimming removed 4 bases from V and 7 bases from J; junction bases left unmatched: 10. CDR3 DNA: TGCAGTGCTAACGGAGGGTTCGGGAGGGAGCAGTACTTC. Residues: CSANGGFGREQYF.

The J gene is TRBJ2-7, the V gene TRBV6-5; weak D call: TRBD1 (5 bases). The ends were cut back, 0 bases at V and 3 bases at J, with 12 bases in the middle. This CDR3 region has 15 residues. Per the germline V gene, CDR1 is MNHEY and CDR2 is SVGAGI. CDR3 loop: CASSYSQGTGYEQYF. The CDR3 DNA reads as TGTGCCAGCAGTTACTCTCAGGGAACAGGCTACGAGCAGTACTTC.

This clonotype was counted only a few times. The chain is built from TRBV6-5 and TRBJ2-6; D ambiguous. The germline V gene has CDR1 MNHEY and CDR2 SVGAGI. Deletions cut 0 bases from V and 2 bases from J, with 8 bases between. This CDR3 is built from 16 residues. The CDR3 nucleotides are TGTGCCAGCAGTTACTCGATATCCCCTGGGGCCAACGTCCTGACTTTC. Translating it yields CASSYSISPGANVLTF.

In this sample, this clonotype turned up many times. The CDR3, as DNA: TGCAGCGTTGACTGGGGCGCTGGGGGAGAGACCCAGTACTTC. It translates to CSVDWGAGGETQYF. The V gene is TRBV29-1, the J gene TRBJ2-5; D may match TRBD1 or TRBD2 (5 bases each). V was shortened by 3 bases and J by 4 bases, with 15 bases between the two germline ends. This CDR3 has 14 residues. Germline V gene sequence: CDR1 SQVTM, CDR2 ANQGSEA.

The chain employs TRBV6-2 or TRBV6-3 and TRBJ2-7; 13 nucleotides match TRBD2. There are 15 residues in the CDR3. Looked up from germline, CDR1 is MNHEY and CDR2 is SVGEGT. V lost 6 bases and J lost 2; bases outside the gene matches: 4. Here the CDR3 DNA reads TGTGCCAGCAGCCGCGGGACTAGCGGGGCCTACGAGCAGTACTTC. It is translated as CASSRGTSGAYEQYF.

The rearrangement joins TRBV30 to TRBJ2-3; 10 bases align to TRBD2. Germline V gene data show CDR1 as GTSNPN and CDR2 as SVGIG (reference sequence). The CDR3 is 14 amino acids. Losses at the gene ends were 3 bases for V and 4 bases for J; bases not matched to a gene: 4. CDR3 sequence: CAWRSSGRADTQYF. In nucleotides, the CDR3 is TGTGCCTGGAGGTCTAGCGGGAGAGCAGATACGCAGTATTTT.

The chain employs TRBV5-1 and TRBJ2-3, with TRBD2 as a possible D gene (7 bases). CDR1 and CDR2 (germline): SGHRS, YFSETQ. The CDR3 length is 16 residues. Trimming cost V 0 bases and J 2 bases, with 13 bases left between them. In DNA form, the CDR3 reads TGCGCCAGCAGCTTGGTGGGGGGGGCCACCACAGATACGCAGTATTTT. Encoded protein: CASSLVGGATTDTQYF.

V gene TRBV2 combines with J gene TRBJ2-3; TRBD2 aligns across 8 bases. The CDR3 length is 15 residues. Per germline, CDR1 SNHLY and CDR2 FYNNEI. The J segment lost 2 bases and the V segment lost 6 bases, leaving 7 bases of the junction unmatched. CDR3 bases: TGTGCCAGCAGGGGCCAGCGGGGGTTCACAGATACGCAGTATTTT. Protein sequence: CASRGQRGFTDTQYF.

There are a few counts of this clonotype. The chain uses TRBV11-3 and TRBJ2-1; 12 bases fit TRBD2. Germline assignment: CDR1 SGHNT and CDR2 YENEEA. The CDR3 runs to 16 residues. Trimming removed 5 bases from V and 9 bases from J; junction bases left unmatched: 11. The DNA for the CDR3 is TGTGCCAGCAGCCATACCCCCCTAGCGGGAGGGGGTGAGCAGTTCTTC. This codes for CASSHTPLAGGGEQFF.

The chain has TRBV27 and TRBJ2-1; TRBD2 aligns across 7 bases. Germline CDR1 reads MNHEY; CDR2 reads SMNVEV (reference sequence). The CDR3 is made up of 17 amino acids. The V and J ends lost 0 bases and 8 bases, in that order; junction bases with no gene match: 13. CDR3 DNA: TGTGCCAGCAGTTTATCGATAGCTGCGGGAGTGGGCGATGAGCAGTTCTTC. This codes for CASSLSIAAGVGDEQFF.

This clonotype was recorded once. V is TRBV7-6 and J is TRBJ2-3; 14 bases fit TRBD2. CDR1 is SGHVS and CDR2 is FNYEAQ in the germline V gene. This CDR3 is built from 16 residues. V lost 5 bases, J lost 4 bases, and 5 bases stayed unmatched. DNA of the CDR3: TGTGCCAGCAGCCGACTAGCGGGAGGGCCCTCAGATACGCAGTATTTT. Its protein product is CASSRLAGGPSDTQYF. Looking up the rest from reference TRBV7-6 and TRBJ2-3 gives the full variable domain: GAGVSQSPRYKVTKRGQDVALRCDPISGHVSLYWYRQALGQGPEFLTYFNYEAQQDKSGLPNDRFSAERPEGSISTLTIQRTEQRDSAMYRCASSRLAGGPSDTQYFGPGTRLTVL.

This clonotype was observed a few times. The V call is TRBV5-1, the J call TRBJ2-4, with D tentatively TRBD2 (5 bases). CDR1 SGHRS and CDR2 YFSETQ come from the germline V gene. The length of the CDR3 is 18 residues. V lost 0 bases to trimming and J lost 9 bases, with 25 bases between them. CDR3 in DNA: TGCGCCAGCAGCTTGGCCTTCCGGGGTACAGACGACGTGGGCATTCAGTACTTC. Its translation is CASSLAFRGTDDVGIQYF. The entire variable domain, with the rest obtained from reference TRBV5-1 and TRBJ2-4, is as follows: KAGVTQTPRYLIKTRGQQVTLSCSPISGHRSVSWYQQTPGQGLQFLFEYFSETQRNKGNFPGRFSGRQFSNSRSEMNVSTLELGDSALYLCASSLAFRGTDDVGIQYFGAGTRLSVL.

This clonotype has only a few counts. The chain links TRBV27 to TRBJ2-1; the match to TRBD2 covers 16 bases. The V segment lost 2 bases and the J segment 6 bases; nucleotides outside the gene matches: 13. Germline V gives CDR1 MNHEY, CDR2 SMNVEV (reference sequence). The CDR3 runs to 20 residues. The CDR3 protein is CASSLTPGLAGGRMTNEQFF. The CDR3 DNA sequence: TGTGCCAGCAGTTTAACCCCGGGACTAGCGGGGGGGCGTATGACCAATGAGCAGTTCTTC.

The CDR3 coding sequence is TGTGCCAGCAGCCAAGCGGTCAGCACCGGGGAGCTGTTTTTT. This sequence encodes CASSQAVSTGELFF. V and J are TRBV3-1 and TRBJ2-2; D is undetermined. V shed 1 base and J shed 4 bases, with 7 bases lying between them. CDR1 and CDR2 (germline): LGHDT, YNNKEL (reference sequence). The CDR3 consists of 14 residues.

The V gene is TRBV25-1, the J gene TRBJ1-6, with D maybe TRBD1 (6 bases). Per the germline V gene, CDR1 is MGHDK and CDR2 is SYGVNS. The V gene lost 2 bases and the J gene lost 7 bases, with 12 bases spanning the gap. The length of the CDR3 is 15 residues. The DNA for the CDR3 is TGTGCCAGCAGTGAAACACAGGGTATCAATTCACCCCTCCACTTT. Protein product: CASSETQGINSPLHF.

This clonotype was counted only a few times. The chain links TRBV4-2 to TRBJ2-2; TRBD1 matches at 11 bases. The length of the CDR3 is 16 residues. Germline V gene data show CDR1 as LGHNA and CDR2 as YNFKEQ. Unmatched junction bases numbered 4, after V lost 4 bases and J lost 3 bases. CDR3 loop: CASSPGQGADTGELFF. In DNA form, the CDR3 reads TGTGCCAGCAGCCCCGGACAGGGGGCGGACACCGGGGAGCTGTTTTTT.

The CDR3 sequence: CASTGDKTREQFF. CDR3 DNA sequence: TGTGCCAGCACTGGAGACAAAACGCGTGAGCAGTTCTTC. V usage is TRBV6-1 and J usage is TRBJ2-1; no firm D call. Germline V gives CDR1 MNHNS, CDR2 SASEGT. The CDR3 covers 13 residues. V was cut by 7 bases and J by 9 bases, with 16 bases left in between.